This TCR beta chain was found in a study of blood T cell repertoires in COVID-19. Profiled with immunoSEQ multiplex PCR; TCRdb holds only in-frame clones, not every one. In the table there are about 210,000 clones, approximately 78% of which are singletons. The V segment lost 3 bases and the J segment 3 bases; nucleotides outside the gene matches: 11. From germline, CDR1 is MNHNS and CDR2 SASEGT. CDR3 length equals 17 residues. The gene calls are TRBV6-1 and TRBJ1-2; TRBD1 matches 9 bases. The TCR comes from a woman aged 35 to 49 with acute or convalescent COVID-19. The sequenced sample consisted of peripheral blood. CDR3 bases: TGTGCCAGCAGTGACCCGGGACAGGGAACTCTTTACTATGGCTACACCTTC. Its translation: CASSDPGQGTLYYGYTF.